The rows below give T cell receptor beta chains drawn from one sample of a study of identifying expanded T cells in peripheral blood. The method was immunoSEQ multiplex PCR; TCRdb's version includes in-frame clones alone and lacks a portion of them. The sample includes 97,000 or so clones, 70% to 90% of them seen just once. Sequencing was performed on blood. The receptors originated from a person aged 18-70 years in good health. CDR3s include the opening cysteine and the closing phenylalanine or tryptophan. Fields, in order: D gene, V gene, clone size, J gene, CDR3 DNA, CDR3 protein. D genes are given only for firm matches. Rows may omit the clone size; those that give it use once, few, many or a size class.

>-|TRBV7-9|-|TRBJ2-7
TGTGCCAGCAGCCGGGACCGGACTATCTACGAGCAGTACTTC
CASSRDRTIYEQYF
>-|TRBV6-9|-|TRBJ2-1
TGTGCCAGCACTCGAAGCCTTAATGAGCAGTTCTTC
CASTRSLNEQFF
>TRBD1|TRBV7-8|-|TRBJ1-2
TGTGCCAGCAGCTTAGTCGGGCGGCAGGGGGGTGGCTACACCTTC
CASSLVGRQGGGYTF
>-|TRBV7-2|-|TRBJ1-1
TGTGCCAGCAGCCGGGTAGGGGACGCCCAAAGGACCACTGAAGCTTTCTTT
CASSRVGDAQRTTEAFF
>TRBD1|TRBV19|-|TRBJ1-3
TGTGCCAGTAGCAGGACAGGGACTGGAAACACCATATATTTT
CASSRTGTGNTIYF
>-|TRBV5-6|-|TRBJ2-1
TGTGCCAGCAGCATCTACCTCAGGCGGCACAGCCCCTACAATGAGCAGTTCTTC
CASSIYLRRHSPYNEQFF
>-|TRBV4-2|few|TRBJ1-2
TGTGCCAGCAGCCAAGACCCCGCGGAGGGCTATGGCTACACCTTC
CASSQDPAEGYGYTF
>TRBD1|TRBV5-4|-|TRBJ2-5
TGTGCCAGCAGCTTGGAGACAGGGGTTCAAGAGACCCAGTACTTC
CASSLETGVQETQYF
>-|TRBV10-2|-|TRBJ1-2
TGCGCCAGCAGTGACCCTAGGCAGCCCTACTATGGCTACACCTTC
CASSDPRQPYYGYTF
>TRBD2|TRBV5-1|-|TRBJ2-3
TGCGCCAGCAGATATGGCGGGAGCCTCACAGATACGCAGTATTTT
CASRYGGSLTDTQYF
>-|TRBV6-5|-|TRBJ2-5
TGTGCCAGCAGTTCTGGACGAGGAGAGACCCAGTACTTC
CASSSGRGETQYF
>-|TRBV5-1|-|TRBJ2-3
TGCGCCAGCAGCTTGACGAGGGGGACCAGCACAGATACGCAGTATTTT
CASSLTRGTSTDTQYF
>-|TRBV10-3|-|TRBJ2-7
TGTGCCATCAGTGCACTGGGCTCCGAGCAGTACTTC
CAISALGSEQYF
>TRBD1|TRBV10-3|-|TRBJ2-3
TGTGCCATCAGCTCGGGACAGGGAGGGCCCTACGGTTCAGATACGCAGTATTTT
CAISSGQGGPYGSDTQYF
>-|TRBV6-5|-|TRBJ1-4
TGTGCCAGCAGTAGGGAGAGGTGGACTAATGAAAAACTGTTTTTT
CASSRERWTNEKLFF
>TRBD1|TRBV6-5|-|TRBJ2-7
TGTGCCAGCAGCCCACCCCGACAGGGTACCTACGAGCAGTACTTC
CASSPPRQGTYEQYF
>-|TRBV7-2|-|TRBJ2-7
TGTGCCAGCAGCGTACCGAGTGGCCGTTGGTCTCGGGAGCAGTACTTC
CASSVPSGRWSREQYF
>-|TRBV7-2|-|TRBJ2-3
TGTGCCAGCAGCTTCGGACTCGGAGATACGCAGTATTTT
CASSFGLGDTQYF
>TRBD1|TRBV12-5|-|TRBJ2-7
TGTGCTAGTGCTCCGGGGACAGGGCTGAACGAGCAGTACTTC
CASAPGTGLNEQYF
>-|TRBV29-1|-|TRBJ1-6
TGCAGCGCCTCACAGGGAATGAATTCACCCCTCCACTTT
CSASQGMNSPLHF
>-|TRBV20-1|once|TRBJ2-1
TGCAGTGCTAAGAGGTGGAATGAGCAGTTCTTC
CSAKRWNEQFF
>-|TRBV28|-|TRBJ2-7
TGTGCCAGCAGTTTCACTCAACTAGCTTACGAGCAGTACTTC
CASSFTQLAYEQYF
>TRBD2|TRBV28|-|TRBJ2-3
TGTGCCAGCAGCCCTGTTGGACTAGCGAGAACAGATACGCAGTATTTT
CASSPVGLARTDTQYF
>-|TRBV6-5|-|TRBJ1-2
TGTGCCAGCAGTGCCTACAAGGCCGGCTATGGCTACACCTTC
CASSAYKAGYGYTF
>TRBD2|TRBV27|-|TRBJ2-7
TGTGCCAGCAGGCCCCACGCGGGGGACTACGAGCAGTACTTC
CASRPHAGDYEQYF
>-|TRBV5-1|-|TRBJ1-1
TGCGCCAGCAGCCGAATGAGGGGAGAGAGCACTGAAGCTTTCTTT
CASSRMRGESTEAFF
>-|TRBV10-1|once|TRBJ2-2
TGCGCCAGCAGTGGTCAGGGATGGACCGGGGAGCTGTTTTTT
CASSGQGWTGELFF
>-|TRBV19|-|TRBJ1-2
TGTGCCAGTGGGCATGGCTACACCTTC
CASGHGYTF
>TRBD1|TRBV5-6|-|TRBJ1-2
TGTGCCAGCAGCCACCGACAGGGGGCAGATGGCTACACCTTC
CASSHRQGADGYTF
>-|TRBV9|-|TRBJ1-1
TGTGCCAGCAGCGTAGATGTTGGACACAAGAACACTGAAGCTTTCTTT
CASSVDVGHKNTEAFF
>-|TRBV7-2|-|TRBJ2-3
TGTGCCAGCAGCTTAGGGTTAGGCGGGGCAAGCAAAGATACGCAGTATTTT
CASSLGLGGASKDTQYF
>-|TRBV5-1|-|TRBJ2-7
TGCGCCAGCAGCTTGTTGTCCTCGGCTGATTACGAGCAGTACTTC
CASSLLSSADYEQYF
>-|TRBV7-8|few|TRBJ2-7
TGTGCCAGCAGCCCCCCCGTCCGAGACGAGCAGTACTTC
CASSPPVRDEQYF
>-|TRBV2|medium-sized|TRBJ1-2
TGTGCCAGCAGTGCGGGCAGCTATGGCTACACCTTC
CASSAGSYGYTF
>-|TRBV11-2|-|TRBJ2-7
TGTGCCAGCAGCTTCAGTAGGGGTTACTACGAGCAGTACTTC
CASSFSRGYYEQYF
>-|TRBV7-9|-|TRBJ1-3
TGTGCCAGCAGCTTAAGGGCGAACTCTGGAAACACCATATATTTT
CASSLRANSGNTIYF
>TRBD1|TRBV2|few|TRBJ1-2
TGTGCCAGCAGTGCGGACAGGGGGAGGTATGGCTACACCTTC
CASSADRGRYGYTF
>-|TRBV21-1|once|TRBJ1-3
TGTGCCAGCAGCAAAAGGGCCGGGACCCAGATCGGCACCATATATTTT
CASSKRAGTQIGTIYF
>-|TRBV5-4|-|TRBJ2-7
TGTGCCAGCAGCTTGGATGAAGGAACCTACGAGCAGTACTTC
CASSLDEGTYEQYF
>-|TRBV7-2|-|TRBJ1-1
TGTGCCAGCAGCTTAGGGCAGGTGAACACTGAAGCTTTCTTT
CASSLGQVNTEAFF
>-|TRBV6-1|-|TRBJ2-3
TGTGCCAGCAGTGAAAGGGGCCGGGACACAGATACGCAGTATTTT
CASSERGRDTDTQYF
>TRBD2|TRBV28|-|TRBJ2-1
TGTGCCAGCAGCACGACTAGCGGGAGTCAAGTCAATGAGCAGTTCTTC
CASSTTSGSQVNEQFF
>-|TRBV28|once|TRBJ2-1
TGTGCCAGCAGAGTAAATCACCCAGGCAATGAGCAGTTCTTC
CASRVNHPGNEQFF
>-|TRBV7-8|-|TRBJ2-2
TGTGCCAGCAGCCCCCCGTTCGGGGAGCTGTTTTTT
CASSPPFGELFF
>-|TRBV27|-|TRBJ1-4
TGTGCCAGCAGTGGACGGCATCCAGGGGACTCTGAAAAACTGTTTTTT
CASSGRHPGDSEKLFF
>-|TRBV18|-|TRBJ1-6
TGTGCCAGCTCATCTGGACAGAATTCACCCCTCCACTTT
CASSSGQNSPLHF
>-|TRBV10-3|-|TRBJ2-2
TGTGCCATCAGTGGCCAACTAGGTAGCACCGGGGAGCTGTTTTTT
CAISGQLGSTGELFF
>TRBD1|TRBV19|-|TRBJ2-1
TGTGCCAGTAGTATCCCCGGGACAGGGGTCAATGAGCAGTTCTTC
CASSIPGTGVNEQFF
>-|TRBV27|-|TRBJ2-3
TGTGCCAGCAGCGTGGGGTCAGGTAGCACAGATACGCAGTATTTT
CASSVGSGSTDTQYF
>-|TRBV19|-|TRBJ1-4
TGTGCCACCCTGGCAGGGAGGACCACTAATGAAAAACTGTTTTTT
CATLAGRTTNEKLFF
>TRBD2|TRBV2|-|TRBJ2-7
TGTGCCAGCAGTAGCGGGAGCGGGTACTACGAGCAGTACTTC
CASSSGSGYYEQYF
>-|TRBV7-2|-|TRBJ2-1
TGTGCCAGCAGCTGGACCGGGACGAGGAACAATGAGCAGTTCTTC
CASSWTGTRNNEQFF
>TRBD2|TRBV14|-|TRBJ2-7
TGTGCCAGCAGCCCCCTGGTAGCGGGGGCCTACGAGCAGTACTTC
CASSPLVAGAYEQYF
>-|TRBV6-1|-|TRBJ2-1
TGTGCCAGCAGTGTAAGGTATAGGGATGAGCAGTTCTTC
CASSVRYRDEQFF
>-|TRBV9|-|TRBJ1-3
TGTGCCAGCACCGATACAGTAGGGATTGGAAACACCATATATTTT
CASTDTVGIGNTIYF
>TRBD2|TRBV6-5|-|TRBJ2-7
TGTGCCAGCACTATGGGACTAGCGGACTACGAGCAGTACTTC
CASTMGLADYEQYF
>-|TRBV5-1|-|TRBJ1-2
TGCGCCAGCAGCTTATCACCAGCTGACAACTATGGCTACACCTTC
CASSLSPADNYGYTF
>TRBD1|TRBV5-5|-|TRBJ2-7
TGTGCCAGCAGCTGGGACAGTAGCTCCTACGAGCAGTACTTC
CASSWDSSSYEQYF
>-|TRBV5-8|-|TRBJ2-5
TGTGCCAGCAGCCCTGGGGTCCAAGAGACCCAGTACTTC
CASSPGVQETQYF
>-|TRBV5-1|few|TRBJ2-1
TGCGCCAGCAGCGTGGACAGCTCAAGTAACAATGAGCAGTTCTTC
CASSVDSSSNNEQFF